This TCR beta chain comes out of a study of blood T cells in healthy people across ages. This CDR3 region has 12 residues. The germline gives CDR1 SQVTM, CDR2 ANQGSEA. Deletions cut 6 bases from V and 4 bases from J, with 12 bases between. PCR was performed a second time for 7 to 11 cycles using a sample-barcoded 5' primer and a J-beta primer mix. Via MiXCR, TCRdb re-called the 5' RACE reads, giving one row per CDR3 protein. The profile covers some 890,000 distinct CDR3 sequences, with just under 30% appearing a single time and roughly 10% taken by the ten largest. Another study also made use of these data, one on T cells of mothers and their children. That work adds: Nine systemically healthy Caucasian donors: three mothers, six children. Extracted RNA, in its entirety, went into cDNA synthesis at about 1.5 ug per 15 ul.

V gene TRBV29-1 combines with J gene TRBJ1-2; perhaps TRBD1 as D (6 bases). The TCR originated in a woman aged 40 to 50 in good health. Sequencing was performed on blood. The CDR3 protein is CSVLRGSYGYTF. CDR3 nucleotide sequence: TGCAGCGTCCTCAGGGGCAGCTATGGCTACACCTTC.